This section outlines one T cell receptor beta chain sequence together with its context. The antigen is unknown. The source of the sample is a study of Graves' ophthalmopathy and Graves' hyperthyroidism. General observations from the study: Using a 13-signature model, the authors split ophthalmopathy from stable hyperthyroidism, with around 89% sensitivity and around 84% specificity. The model flagged ophthalmopathy progression at about 68% sensitivity and 72.22% specificity.

Amplification from RNA transcripts yielded the TCR beta CDR3 regions. An opening RT-PCR round employed HTBI primers and preceded a second-round multiplex PCR. TCRdb called the multiplex PCR reads again in MiXCR, with one record for every CDR3 protein. The data hold 560,000 or so distinct CDR3 sequences, with about 40% observed a single time. The authors enrolled newly diagnosed hyperthyroidism patients aged 18 to 65 with under 2 months' duration. Clinicians diagnosed using symptoms, serum thyroxine, TRAb, thyroid ultrasound and orbital computed tomography. The CDR3 is made up of 19 amino acids. Germline V gene sequence: CDR1 SGHTA, CDR2 FQGNSA. The junction had 12 bases not matched to a gene; V was cut back by 0 bases and J by 4 bases.

The sequencing sample was made of peripheral blood or thyroid tissue (not recorded which). J is TRBJ2-2 and V is TRBV7-2; 9 nucleotides match TRBD2. The clonotype originates from an adult man with Graves' hyperthyroidism. CDR3 loop: CASSLAGRGGALSTGELFF. In nucleotides, the CDR3 is TGTGCCAGCAGCTTAGCAGGGCGCGGGGGGGCTTTATCCACCGGGGAGCTGTTTTTT.